This TCR beta chain stems from a study of cytomegalovirus exposure and HLA in healthy donors. At the level of the study: In a later analysis, the 120 or so validation repertoires were reported to have used the same platform as the roughly 670 first-cohort repertoires.

Overall study results and limits: Reported performance of the classifier showed diagnosis of cytomegalovirus status with high specificity and sensitivity. Some TCR beta chains (about 180 of them) were listed as cytomegalovirus-associated.

Worth noting for this clone: What it binds is unknown.

Some clones are missing from TCRdb's copy, which holds only in-frame ones; the method was immunoSEQ multiplex PCR. The repertoire holds some 99,000 clones, with roughly 90% as singletons. Sample: PBMCs. The receptor was derived from a woman aged 18-35 years in good health and CMV-seronegative.

The CDR3: CAWRGQPGYGYTF. The CDR3 region has the DNA TGTGCCTGGAGGGGGCAGCCTGGGTATGGCTACACCTTC. The genes are TRBV30 and TRBJ1-2; D possibly corresponds to TRBD1 (5 bases). Deletions cut 3 bases from V and 5 bases from J, with 13 bases between. CDR1 is GTSNPN, CDR2 SVGIG, per germline (reference sequence). The length of the CDR3 is 13 residues.